This is a list of T cell receptor beta chains from one sample in a study of blood T cell repertoires in COVID-19. Profiled with immunoSEQ multiplex PCR; TCRdb holds only in-frame clones, not every one. This repertoire shows about 220,000 clones, 84% found once; its top ten account for roughly 5%. Material: peripheral blood. The source of these receptors is a woman aged 60-75 years who had recovered from COVID-19. CDR3s include the opening cysteine and the closing phenylalanine or tryptophan. A D gene is named only where the DNA matches it firmly. Size is stated for part of the rows, as once, few or many counts, or as a class when the clone is expanded.

CDR3,DNA,D,size,J,V
CASGAGASYEQYF,TGTGCCTCCGGAGCGGGGGCCTCCTACGAGCAGTACTTC,TRBD2,.,TRBJ2-7,TRBV30
CASSKVAGEVGGTQYF,TGTGCCAGCAGCAAAGTGGCAGGGGAAGTTGGAGGGACCCAGTACTTC,.,.,TRBJ2-5,TRBV21-1
CATRGVGETQYF,TGTGCCACCAGGGGAGTGGGAGAGACCCAGTACTTC,.,.,TRBJ2-5,TRBV24-1
CASSQVTGGTEAFF,TGTGCCAGCAGCCAAGTCACAGGGGGCACTGAAGCTTTCTTT,TRBD1,.,TRBJ1-1,TRBV3-1/TRBV3-2
CASSFQGDGTDTQYF,TGTGCCAGTAGTTTCCAGGGTGATGGCACAGATACGCAGTATTTT,.,.,TRBJ2-3,TRBV19
CASSPRTGDPYGYTF,TGTGCCAGCAGCCCCCGGACAGGGGATCCCTATGGCTACACCTTC,TRBD1,once,TRBJ1-2,TRBV9
CASTPRYSGGPTNTQYF,TGTGCCAGTACCCCGAGGTACAGCGGGGGCCCGACCAATACGCAGTATTTT,TRBD2,.,TRBJ2-3,TRBV19
CASSIRGTRTGQPQHF,TGTGCCAGTAGTATACGGGGAACTAGGACGGGTCAGCCCCAGCATTTT,.,.,TRBJ1-5,TRBV19
CASSLAAQGGTEAFF,TGTGCCAGCAGCTTAGCTGCCCAGGGGGGCACTGAAGCTTTCTTT,TRBD1,.,TRBJ1-1,TRBV7-6
CASSLGARRLALGEQYF,TGTGCCAGCAGCTTGGGGGCTAGACGACTAGCGCTGGGCGAGCAGTACTTC,TRBD2,.,TRBJ2-7,TRBV5-6
CASSVGAGNTEAFF,TGTGCCAGCAGCGTAGGGGCGGGGAACACTGAAGCTTTCTTT,.,.,TRBJ1-1,TRBV9
CASSHSTGAKNTEAFF,TGTGCCAGCAGCCATTCTACAGGGGCAAAAAACACTGAAGCTTTCTTT,TRBD1,.,TRBJ1-1,TRBV4-2
CASSYSRGRSYEQYF,TGTGCCAGCAGTTACTCAAGGGGGCGCTCCTACGAGCAGTACTTC,TRBD1,.,TRBJ2-7,TRBV6-2/TRBV6-3
CASSFRSSGGGPGDTQYF,TGTGCCAGCAGCTTTAGGTCTAGCGGGGGGGGCCCAGGAGATACGCAGTATTTT,TRBD2,.,TRBJ2-3,TRBV13
CAISERDRGYENGELFF,TGTGCCATCAGTGAAAGGGACAGGGGTTATGAGAACGGGGAGCTGTTTTTT,TRBD1,.,TRBJ2-2,TRBV10-3
CASSYTRTAYYGYTF,TGTGCCAGCAGTTACACCCGGACAGCATACTATGGCTACACCTTC,.,.,TRBJ1-2,TRBV6-5
CASSRSGGDTDTQYF,TGTGCCAGCAGCCGTAGCGGGGGGGACACAGATACGCAGTATTTT,TRBD2,.,TRBJ2-3,TRBV7-2
CAWSVALTRPLHF,TGTGCCTGGAGTGTTGCTTTAACGAGGCCCCTCCACTTT,.,.,TRBJ1-6,TRBV30
CASSFDGNYGYTF,TGTGCCAGCAGTTTCGACGGGAACTATGGCTACACCTTC,.,.,TRBJ1-2,TRBV6-2/TRBV6-3
CASSLGGLAPDTQYF,TGTGCCAGCAGCTTAGGAGGGCTAGCCCCAGATACGCAGTATTTT,.,.,TRBJ2-3,TRBV7-8
CASGLDSGERRGYTF,TGTGCTAGTGGTTTGGATTCCGGGGAAAGGCGTGGCTACACCTTC,.,.,TRBJ1-2,TRBV12-5
CASSPGTSGGETQYF,TGTGCCAGCAGCCCGGGGACTAGCGGGGGGGAGACCCAGTACTTC,TRBD2,once,TRBJ2-5,TRBV9
CASSQRISGSYSSYEQYF,TGCGCCAGCAGCCAACGAATTTCAGGCAGCTACTCCTCCTACGAGCAGTACTTC,.,.,TRBJ2-7,TRBV4-1
CASSYNTETGELFF,TGTGCCAGCAGTTACAACACAGAAACCGGGGAGCTGTTTTTT,.,.,TRBJ2-2,TRBV6-5
CATSDGANTEAFF,TGTGCCACCAGTGATGGAGCGAACACTGAAGCTTTCTTT,.,.,TRBJ1-1,TRBV24-1
CASSPVDRPASNIQYF,TGCGCCAGCAGTCCCGTGGACAGGCCGGCCTCAAACATTCAGTACTTC,TRBD1,.,TRBJ2-4,TRBV23-1
CASSEILTGARGTEAFF,TGTGCCAGCAGTGAGATCCTCACAGGGGCCCGAGGGACTGAAGCTTTCTTT,TRBD1,once,TRBJ1-1,TRBV2
CASSARTVKVDGYTF,TGTGCCAGCAGCGCAAGGACAGTAAAGGTGGATGGCTACACCTTC,.,once,TRBJ1-2,TRBV9
CASSSFGQRTEAFF,TGTGCCAGCAGTTCTTTTGGACAGCGGACTGAAGCTTTCTTT,.,.,TRBJ1-1,TRBV27
CASKREGTEAFF,TGTGCCAGCAAAAGGGAGGGCACTGAAGCTTTCTTT,.,.,TRBJ1-1,TRBV6-5
CASSSTGVRSNQPQHF,TGTGCCAGCAGCTCGACAGGGGTGCGTAGCAATCAGCCCCAGCATTTT,TRBD1,few,TRBJ1-5,TRBV7-8
CASSLNSGGAAETQYF,TGTGCCAGCAGTTTAAATTCCGGGGGGGCCGCGGAGACCCAGTACTTC,TRBD2,.,TRBJ2-5,TRBV27
CAWSRVDPGNTIYF,TGTGCCTGGAGCCGAGTTGATCCTGGAAACACCATATATTTT,.,.,TRBJ1-3,TRBV30
CASSGDSPLHF,TGTGCCAGCTCAGGGGATTCACCCCTCCACTTT,.,.,TRBJ1-6,TRBV19
CASSPEYNEQFF,TGCGCCAGCAGCCCCGAGTACAATGAGCAGTTCTTC,.,.,TRBJ2-1,TRBV5-1
CASRGSPGAEAFF,TGTGCCAGCAGGGGGTCCCCGGGGGCTGAAGCTTTCTTT,.,.,TRBJ1-1,TRBV5-6
CASTQSGSTEAFF,TGTGCCAGCACCCAGTCTGGGAGCACTGAAGCTTTCTTT,.,.,TRBJ1-1,TRBV6-1
CASSENYPYGYTF,TGTGCCAGCAGTGAAAACTACCCCTATGGCTACACCTTC,.,.,TRBJ1-2,TRBV6-1
CATSRLTGYPKEQYF,TGTGCCACCAGCAGACTGACAGGGTACCCTAAAGAGCAGTACTTC,TRBD1,.,TRBJ2-7,TRBV15
CASSQGVGADTQYF,TGTGCCAGCAGCCAAGGGGTCGGGGCAGATACGCAGTATTTT,.,.,TRBJ2-3,TRBV3-1/TRBV3-2
CASSSDGYVAFF,TGTGCCAGCAGCTCCGACGGGTACGTGGCTTTCTTT,.,.,TRBJ1-1,TRBV7-2
CASSGQRGAYNEQFF,TGTGCCAGCAGTGGTCAGCGGGGGGCCTACAATGAGCAGTTCTTC,TRBD2,.,TRBJ2-1,TRBV27
CASSLGTRGASYNEQFF,TGTGCCAGCAGCTTGGGGACCCGGGGGGCGTCCTACAATGAGCAGTTCTTC,.,.,TRBJ2-1,TRBV11-2
CASRFSGGIEAFF,TGTGCCAGCAGATTCTCAGGGGGGATTGAAGCTTTCTTT,TRBD1,few,TRBJ1-1,TRBV12-3/TRBV12-4
CASSQDRQDNYGYTF,TGTGCCAGCAGCCAAGACCGACAGGACAACTATGGCTACACCTTC,.,.,TRBJ1-2,TRBV3-1/TRBV3-2
CASSYGRGSGAFF,TGTGCCAGCAGTTACGGTCGAGGAAGCGGGGCTTTCTTT,.,.,TRBJ1-1,TRBV6-5
CASSPAGGEGGTEAFF,TGTGCCAGCAGCCCAGCGGGCGGGGAGGGGGGCACTGAAGCTTTCTTT,.,once,TRBJ1-1,TRBV7-6
CASSSGQGGQPQHF,TGTGCCAGCAGTTCGGGACAGGGAGGGCAGCCCCAGCATTTT,TRBD1,.,TRBJ1-5,TRBV2
CASSVAAGTNEQFF,TGTGCCAGCAGCGTAGCAGCGGGCACCAATGAGCAGTTCTTC,.,.,TRBJ2-1,TRBV9
CASSEGDWGYGYTF,TGTGCCAGCAGCGAGGGTGACTGGGGCTATGGCTACACCTTC,.,.,TRBJ1-2,TRBV2
CAISESGTGDGYTF,TGTGCCATCAGTGAGTCGGGAACAGGAGACGGCTACACCTTC,.,.,TRBJ1-2,TRBV10-3
CAISGTVSYGYTF,TGTGCCATCAGCGGGACAGTCTCCTATGGCTACACCTTC,TRBD1,.,TRBJ1-2,TRBV10-3
CASSLDAGRNQPQHF,TGCGCCAGCAGCTTGGATGCAGGGCGAAATCAGCCCCAGCATTTT,.,.,TRBJ1-5,TRBV5-1
CASTSDRKNEGLFF,TGTGCCAGTACTTCCGACAGGAAAAATGAAGGTCTGTTTTTT,.,.,TRBJ1-4,TRBV19
CASSLVMGQGDGYTF,TGTGCCAGCAGCTTAGTTATGGGACAGGGTGATGGCTACACCTTC,TRBD1,.,TRBJ1-2,TRBV7-2
CASSFQGLGGYEQYF,TGTGCCAGCAGCTTTCAGGGGTTGGGCGGGTACGAGCAGTACTTC,.,.,TRBJ2-7,TRBV11-2
CASIGWERGSYEQYF,TGTGCCAGCATCGGATGGGAGCGGGGATCCTACGAGCAGTACTTC,TRBD2,.,TRBJ2-7,TRBV2
CASSLTGSDTEAFF,TGTGCCAGCTCATTAACAGGGTCCGACACTGAAGCTTTCTTT,.,.,TRBJ1-1,TRBV18
CASSSTGQNAADEQYF,TGCGCCAGCAGCTCCACGGGACAGAACGCTGCCGACGAGCAGTACTTC,TRBD1,.,TRBJ2-7,TRBV5-1
CASSYSGGGYTDTQYF,TGTGCCAGCAGTTACTCTGGCGGGGGATACACAGATACGCAGTATTTT,TRBD2,.,TRBJ2-3,TRBV6-2/TRBV6-3